Below, one T cell receptor beta chain is given with its context. Its antigen is unidentified. The data originate from a study of T cell responses to AZD1222 COVID-19 vaccine. Study overall: Recipients boosted at about 4 weeks or about 12 weeks are pooled.

CDR1 and CDR2 from the germline V gene are SGHNT and YENEEA. The V and J ends lost 5 bases and 5 bases respectively, with 12 bases between them. The CDR3 contains 13 residues. The data were produced by immunoSEQ multiplex PCR, yet TCRdb's version contains in-frame clones alone and is incomplete. The table has roughly 84,000 clones, around nine tenths seen once; the top ten hold roughly 1.6%. Points from the study as a whole: Spike-specific TCR repertoires showed rising breadth and depth after two AZD1222 doses.

The receptor was derived from an adult in good health. The chain combines TRBV11-3 with TRBJ2-5; tentatively, D is TRBD2 (6 bases). The specimen was peripheral blood, collected on day 0 of AZD1222 vaccination. CDR3 in amino acids: CASSPAGRETQYF. As DNA, the CDR3 is TGTGCCAGCAGCCCCGCTGGGAGGGAGACCCAGTACTTC.